Sequencing of this T cell receptor (beta chain) was carried out in a study of T-cell memory formation after mild COVID-19. The study's findings and limits: CD4+ bias marked clones expanding day 15 to 37, unlike balanced contracting clones.

TCRdb re-analysed the 5' RACE reads in MiXCR, keeping a single row per CDR3 protein. The profile shows about 560,000 distinct CDR3 sequences, about a fifth of them singletons. CDR3 length: 14 residues. V gave up 5 bases and J gave up 4 bases; unmatched junction bases: 7. Germline V gene sequence: CDR1 SGHAT, CDR2 FQDESV (reference sequence). The sample holds many counts of this clonotype. No antigen is known for it. The sequenced material came from PBMCs or a T cell subset sorted from them (not recorded which). This sequence originates from an adult woman who had mild COVID-19 (a few samples of this study predate the infection). Cell type and time point are not known. The V gene is TRBV11-1, the J gene TRBJ2-5; TRBD2 matches at 7 bases. The CDR3 sequence: CASSQSLARETQYF. The CDR3 DNA reads TGTGCCAGCAGCCAATCACTAGCGCGAGAGACCCAGTACTTC.